The 28 T cell receptor beta chains listed next were all sequenced from one sample in a study of cytomegalovirus exposure and HLA in healthy donors. PCR involved 60 Vbeta and 13 Jbeta primers. Some clones are missing from TCRdb's copy, which holds only in-frame ones; the method was immunoSEQ multiplex PCR. Recorded for this sample: 140,000 to 150,000 clones. Sequencing was carried out using PBMCs. Every receptor here comes from a male donor in good health and CMV-seronegative.

The chain is built from TRBV2 and TRBJ1-5; 9 positions match TRBD1. The V gene's germline CDR1 is SNHLY and CDR2 FYNNEI. CDR3 length equals 14 residues. With V trimmed by 6 bases and J by 5 bases, 5 bases remained unmatched. Here the CDR3 DNA reads TGTGCCAGCAGCCTACAGGGGGCGTATCAGCCCCAGCATTTT. This translates into CASSLQGAYQPQHF.

The CDR3 spells CSVVSGGRSPYEQYF. CDR3 sequence (DNA): TGCAGCGTTGTGTCAGGGGGGCGCTCCCCCTACGAGCAGTACTTC. The V gene is TRBV29-1, the J gene TRBJ2-7; tentatively, D is TRBD1 (7 bases). The germline gives CDR1 SQVTM, CDR2 ANQGSEA. Trimming left V 4 bases short and J 2 bases short, with 18 bases between. The CDR3 is made up of 15 amino acids.

The rearrangement uses TRBV6-1 and TRBJ2-7, with unresolved D. The V end was cut by 2 bases, the J end by 0 bases, with 2 bases between. This CDR3 has 12 residues. The germline gives CDR1 MNHNS, CDR2 SASEGT. The CDR3 is CASSELSYEQYF. The CDR3 region has the DNA TGTGCCAGCAGTGAACTCTCCTACGAGCAGTACTTC.

In DNA, the CDR3 is TGTGCCAGTACCAGACAGGGCTCCTACGAGCAGTACTTC. Its protein product is CASTRQGSYEQYF. The chain joins TRBV28 to TRBJ2-7, with 7 positions matching TRBD1. The CDR3 consists of 13 residues. CDR1 is MDHEN, CDR2 SYDVKM, per germline. With V trimmed by 9 bases and J by 0 bases, 5 bases remained unmatched. Combining the CDR3 with reference TRBV28 and TRBJ2-7 gives the whole variable domain DVKVTQSSRYLVKRTGEKVFLECVQDMDHENMFWYRQDPGLGLRLIYFSYDVKMKEKGDIPEGYSVSREKKERFSLILESASTNQTSMYLCASTRQGSYEQYFGPGTRLTVT.

The chain is built from TRBV9 and TRBJ2-1, with D possibly matching TRBD2 (6 bases). The CDR3 has 13 amino acids. Trimming pared 3 bases from V and 5 bases from J, leaving 9 bases between. The V gene's germline CDR1 is SGDLS and CDR2 YYNGEE. The CDR3: CASSEGLDNEQFF. CDR3 DNA: TGTGCCAGCAGCGAGGGACTCGACAATGAGCAGTTCTTC.

The rearrangement links TRBV2 to TRBJ2-2; 8 bases are shared with TRBD2. J gave up 4 bases and V 6 bases, and 7 bases lay outside the gene matches. The CDR3 has 15 residues. CDR1 is SNHLY and CDR2 is FYNNEI in the germline V gene. CDR3 bases: TGTGCCAGCAGGTCACTAGCGGAACCCACCGGGGAGCTGTTTTTT. Its translation: CASRSLAEPTGELFF. The variable domain in full, completed from reference TRBV2 and TRBJ2-2, reads EPEVTQTPSHQVTQMGQEVILRCVPISNHLYFYWYRQILGQKVEFLVSFYNNEISEKSEIFDDQFSVERPDGSNFTLKIRSTKLEDSAMYFCASRSLAEPTGELFFGEGSRLTVL.

The gene calls are TRBV5-4 and TRBJ1-1; weak D call: TRBD1 (5 bases). Germline assignment: CDR1 SGHNT and CDR2 YYREEE (reference sequence). V was trimmed by 0 bases and J by 5 bases, leaving 8 bases between them. The CDR3 is 13 residues long. The CDR3 DNA reads TGTGCCAGCAGCTTGGAGGGGATAACTGAAGCTTTCTTT. The encoded protein is CASSLEGITEAFF.

This chain connects TRBV19 to TRBJ2-7, with TRBD2 matching 9 bases. The germline gives CDR1 LNHDA, CDR2 SQIVND (reference sequence). The CDR3 extends over 17 amino acids. V shed 5 bases and J 5 bases; nucleotides not matched to a gene: 16. For the CDR3, the DNA is TGTGCCAGTAGTTTCTTGGTGTCTAGCGGGAAAGGCGACGAGCAGTACTTC. This codes for CASSFLVSSGKGDEQYF. The entire variable domain, with the rest obtained from reference TRBV19 and TRBJ2-7, is as follows: DGGITQSPKYLFRKEGQNVTLSCEQNLNHDAMYWYRQDPGQGLRLIYYSQIVNDFQKGDIAEGYSVSREKKESFPLTVTSAQKNPTAFYLCASSFLVSSGKGDEQYFGPGTRLTVT.

The CDR3 is CASSAAPWSTVGYTF. The CDR3 coding sequence is TGTGCCAGCAGCGCCGCGCCTTGGTCAACGGTGGGCTACACCTTC. The chain is built from TRBV9 and TRBJ1-2, with no clear D. This CDR3 has 15 amino acids. With 3 bases removed from V and 8 bases from J, the gap between germline ends came to 20 bases. CDR1 and CDR2 from the germline V gene are SGDLS and YYNGEE.

The J gene is TRBJ1-5, the V gene TRBV19, with TRBD1 as a possible D gene (6 bases). In germline, CDR1 is LNHDA, CDR2 SQIVND (reference sequence). Trimming stripped 5 bases from V and 3 bases from J, with 14 bases between. The CDR3 consists of 15 residues. For the CDR3, the DNA is TGTGCCAGTAGTCGATGGACAGTTAACAATCAGCCCCAGCATTTT. It is translated as CASSRWTVNNQPQHF.

The chain uses TRBV7-7 and TRBJ2-5; 7 bases match TRBD1. The length of the CDR3 is 15 residues. V shed 1 base and J 5 bases; nucleotides not matched to a gene: 7. The germline V gene has CDR1 SSHAT and CDR2 FNYEAQ (reference sequence). CDR3 DNA: TGTGCCAGCAGCTTAGTCGGGACAGACACGGAGACCCAGTACTTC. This sequence encodes CASSLVGTDTETQYF.

The chain recombines TRBV15 with TRBJ1-4; perhaps TRBD1 as D (6 bases). V dropped 3 bases and J dropped 7 bases, with 12 bases sitting between them. Germline V gene data show CDR1 as LNHNV and CDR2 as YYDKDF (reference sequence). The CDR3 consists of 14 residues. This CDR3 is CATSSPTGIEKLFF. In DNA, the CDR3 is TGTGCCACCAGCAGCCCCACAGGGATTGAAAAACTGTTTTTT.

The chain carries TRBV28 and TRBJ2-7; 8 positions agree with TRBD2. The CDR3 runs 13 residues. Germline CDR1 is MDHEN and CDR2 is SYDVKM. V dropped 6 bases and J dropped 3; count of bases not matched to a gene: 4. This CDR3 reads CASSLAGIYEQYF. As DNA, the CDR3 is TGTGCCAGCAGCTTAGCGGGGATCTACGAGCAGTACTTC.

The V and J genes are TRBV15 and TRBJ1-3; D perhaps matches TRBD1 (5 bases). V was trimmed by 0 bases and J by 6 bases, leaving 9 bases between them. The CDR3 sequence is 14 residues long. CDR1 LNHNV and CDR2 YYDKDF come from the germline V gene (reference sequence). The CDR3 sequence: CATSRDRAENTIYF. In DNA, the CDR3 is TGTGCCACCAGCAGAGACAGGGCGGAAAACACCATATATTTT.

DNA of the CDR3: TGTGCCAGCAGTCCAGGGGGCGCGGCGTACGAGCAGTACTTC. The encoded protein is CASSPGGAAYEQYF. The genes are TRBV27 and TRBJ2-7; 8 positions agree with TRBD1. The trim removed 5 bases at V and 4 bases at J, leaving 7 bases unmatched. The CDR3 runs 14 residues. Germline assignment: CDR1 MNHEY and CDR2 SMNVEV (reference sequence).

The CDR3 protein is CASSQDIAGGSSYEQYF. In nucleotides, the CDR3 is TGTGCCAGCAGCCAAGATATAGCGGGAGGTAGCTCCTACGAGCAGTACTTC. The chain combines TRBV4-2 with TRBJ2-7; 10 nucleotides match TRBD2. The CDR3 consists of 17 residues. J gave up 0 bases and V 0 bases, and 5 bases lay outside the gene matches. Germline CDR1 and CDR2: LGHNA and YNFKEQ.

As DNA, the CDR3 is TGCGCCAGCAGCTTGTTACCATTAGCCAACTACGAGCAGTACTTC. Its translation: CASSLLPLANYEQYF. This sequence joins TRBV5-1 and TRBJ2-7; D gene ambiguous. V was cut by 1 base and J by 3 bases, with 14 bases left in between. Germline CDR1 SGHRS, CDR2 YFSETQ. The CDR3 length is 15 residues.

V and J are TRBV7-9 and TRBJ2-7; 11 bases agree with TRBD1. Germline CDR1 is SEHNR and CDR2 is FQNEAQ (reference sequence). This CDR3 region has 15 residues. V shed 4 bases, J shed 4 bases, and the junction held 6 bases outside the gene matches. The DNA of the CDR3 is TGTGCCAGCAGCTCGCCTGGACAGGGGGCATACGAGCAGTACTTC. Translated, it gives CASSSPGQGAYEQYF.

This sequence joins TRBV19 and TRBJ1-5; TRBD1 aligns across 9 bases. CDR1 and CDR2 from the germline V gene are LNHDA and SQIVND (reference sequence). The trim removed 5 bases at V and 9 bases at J, leaving 8 bases unmatched. The CDR3 totals 14 residues. The CDR3 protein is CASSLQGAVGPQHF. The CDR3 DNA is TGTGCCAGTAGTCTACAGGGGGCCGTGGGGCCCCAGCATTTT.

J is TRBJ1-2 and V is TRBV4-3; possible D gene TRBD1, 6 bases. V was cut by 1 base and J by 3 bases, with 15 bases left in between. Germline values: CDR1 LGHNA, CDR2 YSLEER. The CDR3 runs 16 residues. CDR3 loop: CASSQGTLDSYYGYTF. The CDR3 nucleotides read TGCGCCAGCAGCCAAGGAACACTGGACAGCTACTATGGCTACACCTTC.

The chain recombines TRBV10-3 with TRBJ2-7; a possible D gene is TRBD2 (6 bases). There are 15 residues in the CDR3. Trimming left V 4 bases short and J 0 bases short, with 13 bases between. Germline V CDR1 and CDR2: ENHRY, SYGVKD. The CDR3 here is CAISGGDEFSYEQYF. CDR3 DNA sequence: TGTGCCATCAGTGGGGGGGATGAATTCTCCTACGAGCAGTACTTC.

This sequence joins TRBV7-2 and TRBJ2-5; 7 bases match TRBD2. The germline V gene encodes CDR1 SGHTA and CDR2 FQGNSA. With 4 bases clipped from V and 3 bases from J, the junction kept 14 bases outside the gene matches. The length of the CDR3 is 17 residues. Written as DNA, the CDR3 is TGTGCCAGCAGCTCCCGGGACTATGCGGGGCTCAAAGAGACCCAGTACTTC. Its translation: CASSSRDYAGLKETQYF.

The chain links TRBV20-1 to TRBJ2-7, with no clear D. CDR1 DFQATT and CDR2 SNEGSKA come from the germline V gene (reference sequence). The germline V and J ends were trimmed by 3 bases and 4 bases, with 4 bases remaining between them. This CDR3 is built from 10 residues. The CDR3 loop is CSASFYEQYF. CDR3 sequence (DNA): TGCAGTGCTAGCTTTTACGAGCAGTACTTC.

The genes are TRBV5-6 and TRBJ2-7, with D tentatively TRBD1 (5 bases). The CDR3 is made up of 14 amino acids. Looked up from germline, CDR1 is SGHDT and CDR2 is YYEEEE. Trimming stripped 3 bases from V and 5 bases from J, with 15 bases between. CDR3 loop: CASSSPGIFHEQYF. In DNA, the CDR3 is TGTGCCAGCAGCTCCCCAGGGATTTTCCACGAGCAGTACTTC.

The CDR3 here is CASRVAEDGYTF. The CDR3 region has the DNA TGCGCCAGCCGGGTGGCGGAGGATGGCTACACCTTC. The chain joins TRBV5-1 to TRBJ1-2; no reliable D call. Germline V gives CDR1 SGHRS, CDR2 YFSETQ. V shed 7 bases and J shed 6 bases, with 13 bases lying between them. The CDR3 is 12 amino acids.

This rearrangement joins TRBV7-9 to TRBJ2-7; 7 bases line up with TRBD1. V gave up 5 bases and J gave up 4 bases; unmatched junction bases: 17. Germline V lookup: CDR1 SEHNR, CDR2 FQNEAQ (reference sequence). The CDR3 covers 17 residues. The CDR3 nucleotides read TGTGCCAGCAGCCATGGTGGGTCACAGGGGTGGATATACGAGCAGTACTTC. Translated, it gives CASSHGGSQGWIYEQYF.

This chain links TRBV4-2 with TRBJ1-1, with 8 nucleotides matching TRBD1. Germline-derived CDR1 and CDR2 are LGHNA and YNFKEQ. The CDR3 totals 14 residues. The trim removed 2 bases at V and 8 bases at J, leaving 7 bases unmatched. CDR3 in DNA: TGTGCCAGCAGCCAACGCCCAGGGGGCCAGGAAGCTTTCTTT. Translation gives CASSQRPGGQEAFF.

This chain's CDR3 is CASSIGTLDGAFF. The CDR3 DNA follows: TGTGCCAGTAGTATCGGGACACTCGATGGGGCTTTCTTT. The rearrangement joins TRBV19 to TRBJ1-1, with D possibly matching TRBD1 (6 bases). The CDR3 has 13 amino acids. Germline V lookup: CDR1 LNHDA, CDR2 SQIVND (reference sequence). The ends were cut back, 3 bases at V and 11 bases at J, with 16 bases in the middle.